The 8 T cell receptor beta chains given below trace back to one sample, sequenced in a study of response to subunit inactivated influenza vaccine. A single record per CDR3 protein comes from TCRdb applying MiXCR to the RT-PCR reads. The sample includes around 530,000 distinct CDR3 sequences, 12% of them seen just once. Sequenced here: PBMCs from blood, sampled on the day of vaccination. The receptors stem from a man aged 45 to 65 who received an inactivated influenza vaccine.

The genes are TRBV27 and TRBJ2-7; TRBD2 matches 9 bases. With 4 bases clipped from V and 1 base from J, the junction kept 8 bases outside the gene matches. CDR1 MNHEY and CDR2 SMNVEV come from the germline V gene (reference sequence). This CDR3 has 16 residues. The CDR3 region is CASSYLSGGLSYEQYF. The CDR3 DNA sequence: TGTGCCAGCAGTTATCTAAGCGGGGGGCTTTCCTACGAGCAGTACTTC.

Concerning this clonotype itself: A read error is likely, as this CDR3 ends without the conserved phenylalanine or tryptophan. The chain employs TRBV20-1 and TRBJ2-1; TRBD2 agrees at 9 bases. Germline V lookup: CDR1 DFQATT, CDR2 SNEGSKA (reference sequence). After removal of 6 bases from V and 7 bases from J, the junction contained 13 bases not matched to a gene. This CDR3 spans 15 amino acids. DNA of the CDR3: TGCAGTGCCACTTCCAGCGGGAGGACTTGGAATGAGCAGTTCTCC. Translating gives CSATSSGRTWNEQFS.

In this sample, this clonotype turned up many times. This rearrangement joins TRBV2 to TRBJ2-1, with D perhaps TRBD2 (5 bases). Looked up from germline, CDR1 is SNHLY and CDR2 is FYNNEI. This CDR3 is 13 amino acids long. The V gene lost 5 bases and the J gene lost 3 bases, with 8 bases spanning the gap. The CDR3 sequence is CASSSTSYNEQFF. In DNA form, the CDR3 reads TGTGCCAGCAGTTCCACTAGCTACAATGAGCAGTTCTTC.

V and J are TRBV14 and TRBJ1-1; D might be TRBD1 (5 bases). This CDR3 region has 16 residues. V shed 2 bases and J shed 5 bases, with 18 bases lying between them. Looked up from germline, CDR1 is SGHDN and CDR2 is FVKESK. The CDR3 is CASSQFRTGRRTEAFF. The CDR3 coding sequence is TGTGCCAGCAGCCAATTTCGGACGGGGCGAAGAACTGAAGCTTTCTTT.

The chain employs TRBV5-6 and TRBJ1-5; D is unclear. Per germline, CDR1 SGHDT and CDR2 YYEEEE. Between the trimmed V and J ends, which lost 0 bases and 2 bases, there was a span of 12 bases. The CDR3 is 16 amino acids. The CDR3 region has the DNA TGTGCCAGCAGCTTGGTCAGCCCTAGGGGCAATCAGCCCCAGCATTTT. It yields the protein CASSLVSPRGNQPQHF.

The chain carries TRBV14 and TRBJ2-1; TRBD2 aligns across 9 bases. CDR3 length: 17 residues. V lost 1 base, J lost 1 base, and 5 bases stayed unmatched. In germline, CDR1 is SGHDN, CDR2 FVKESK. This CDR3 reads CASSQVSGGPSYNEQFF. The CDR3 DNA is TGTGCCAGCAGCCAAGTGAGCGGGGGGCCTTCCTACAATGAGCAGTTCTTC.

This clonotype occurred a few times. The V call is TRBV20-1, the J call TRBJ1-3; D gene unclear. Germline V CDR1 and CDR2: DFQATT, SNEGSKA (reference sequence). V was pared by 3 bases and J by 0 bases, with 9 bases between. The CDR3 spans 14 residues. CDR3 DNA sequence: TGCAGTGCTAGCTTATACAACTCTGGAAACACCATATATTTT. Its translation is CSASLYNSGNTIYF.

This clonotype has ten or more counts. The rearrangement uses TRBV11-3 and TRBJ2-1, with 7 nucleotides matching TRBD2. The CDR3 runs 16 residues. The germline CDR1 and CDR2 sequences are SGHNT and YENEEA. V trimming: 5 bases; J trimming: 3 bases; junction bases outside the gene matches: 10. CDR3 protein: CASSPLFASGYNEQFF. CDR3 DNA: TGTGCCAGCAGCCCCCTTTTCGCTAGCGGCTACAATGAGCAGTTCTTC.